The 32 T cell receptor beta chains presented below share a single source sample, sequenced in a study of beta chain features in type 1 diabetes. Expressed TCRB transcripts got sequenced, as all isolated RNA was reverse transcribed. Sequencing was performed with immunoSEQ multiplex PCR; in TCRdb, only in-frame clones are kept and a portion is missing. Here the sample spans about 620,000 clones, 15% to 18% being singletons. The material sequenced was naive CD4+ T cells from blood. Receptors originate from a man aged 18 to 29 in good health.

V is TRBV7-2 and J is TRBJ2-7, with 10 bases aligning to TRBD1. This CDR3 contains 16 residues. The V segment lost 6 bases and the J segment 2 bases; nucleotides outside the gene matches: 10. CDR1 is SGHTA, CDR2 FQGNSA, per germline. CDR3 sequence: CASSRQGAVSAYEQYF. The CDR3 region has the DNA TGTGCCAGCAGTAGACAGGGGGCGGTTTCGGCCTACGAGCAGTACTTC.

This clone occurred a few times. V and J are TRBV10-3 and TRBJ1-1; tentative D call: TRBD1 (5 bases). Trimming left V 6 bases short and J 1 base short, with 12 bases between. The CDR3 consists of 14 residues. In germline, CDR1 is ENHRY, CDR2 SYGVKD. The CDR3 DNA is TGTGCCATCAGGAAAACAGACAGGAACACTGAAGCTTTCTTT. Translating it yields CAIRKTDRNTEAFF.

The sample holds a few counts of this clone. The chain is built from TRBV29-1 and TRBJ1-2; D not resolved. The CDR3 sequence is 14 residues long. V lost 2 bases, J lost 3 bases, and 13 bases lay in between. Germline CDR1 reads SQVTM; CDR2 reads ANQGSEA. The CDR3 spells CSVERRRPDYGYTF. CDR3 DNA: TGCAGCGTTGAAAGGCGCCGGCCGGACTATGGCTACACCTTC.

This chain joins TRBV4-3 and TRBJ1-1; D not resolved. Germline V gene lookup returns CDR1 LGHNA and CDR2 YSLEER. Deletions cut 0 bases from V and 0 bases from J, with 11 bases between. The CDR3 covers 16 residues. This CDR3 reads CASSQEEALMNTEAFF. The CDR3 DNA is TGCGCCAGCAGCCAAGAGGAGGCTTTGATGAACACTGAAGCTTTCTTT.

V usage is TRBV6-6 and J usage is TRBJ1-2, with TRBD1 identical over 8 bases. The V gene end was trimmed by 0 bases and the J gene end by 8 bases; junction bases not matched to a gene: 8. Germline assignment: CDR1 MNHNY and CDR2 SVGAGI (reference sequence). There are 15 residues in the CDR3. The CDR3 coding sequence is TGTGCCAGCAGTTACTCGAATCAGGGGGCGAAAGGCTACACCTTC. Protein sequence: CASSYSNQGAKGYTF.

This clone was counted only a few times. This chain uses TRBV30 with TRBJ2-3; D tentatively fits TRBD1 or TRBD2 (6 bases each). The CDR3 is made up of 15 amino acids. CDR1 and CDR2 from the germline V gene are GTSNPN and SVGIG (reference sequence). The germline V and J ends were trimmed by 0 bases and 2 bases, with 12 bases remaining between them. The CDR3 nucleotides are TGTGCCTGGAGTGTAGGGGGGTCCCCCACAGATACGCAGTATTTT. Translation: CAWSVGGSPTDTQYF.

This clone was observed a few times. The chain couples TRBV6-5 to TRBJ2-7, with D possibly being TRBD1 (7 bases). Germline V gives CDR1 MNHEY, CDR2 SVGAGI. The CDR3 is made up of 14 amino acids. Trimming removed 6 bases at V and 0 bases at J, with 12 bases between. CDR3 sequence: CASRRGTVSYEQYF. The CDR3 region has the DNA TGTGCCAGCAGACGGGGGACAGTCTCCTACGAGCAGTACTTC.

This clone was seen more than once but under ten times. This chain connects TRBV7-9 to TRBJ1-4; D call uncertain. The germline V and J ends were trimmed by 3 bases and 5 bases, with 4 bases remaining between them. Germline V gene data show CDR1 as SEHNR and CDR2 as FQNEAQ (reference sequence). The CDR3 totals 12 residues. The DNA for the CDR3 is TGTGCCAGCAGCTTCCGGAATGAAAAACTGTTTTTT. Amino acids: CASSFRNEKLFF.

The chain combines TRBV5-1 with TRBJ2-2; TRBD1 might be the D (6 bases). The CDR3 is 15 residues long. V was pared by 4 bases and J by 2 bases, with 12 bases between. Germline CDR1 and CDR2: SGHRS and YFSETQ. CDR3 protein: CASSPDSPNTGELFF. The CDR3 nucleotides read TGCGCCAGCAGCCCGGACAGTCCTAACACCGGGGAGCTGTTTTTT.

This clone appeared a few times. The CDR3 region is CASSQESISSYEQYF. The DNA of the CDR3 is TGTGCCAGCAGCCAAGAAAGCATTAGCTCCTACGAGCAGTACTTC. The chain is built from TRBV14 and TRBJ2-7; unclear D gene. The ends were cut back, 0 bases at V and 0 bases at J, with 9 bases in the middle. The length of the CDR3 is 15 residues. The germline gives CDR1 SGHDN, CDR2 FVKESK.

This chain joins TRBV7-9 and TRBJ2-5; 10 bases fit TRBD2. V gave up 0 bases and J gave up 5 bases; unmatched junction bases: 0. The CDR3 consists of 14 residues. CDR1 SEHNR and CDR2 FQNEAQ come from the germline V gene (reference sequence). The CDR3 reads CASSLASGRETQYF. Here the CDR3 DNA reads TGTGCCAGCAGCTTAGCTAGCGGGAGGGAGACCCAGTACTTC.

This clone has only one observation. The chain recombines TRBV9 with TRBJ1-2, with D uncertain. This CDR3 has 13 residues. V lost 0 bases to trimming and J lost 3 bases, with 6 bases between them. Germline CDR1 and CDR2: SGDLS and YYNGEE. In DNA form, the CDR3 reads TGTGCCAGCAGCGTAGGCAGGCACTATGGCTACACCTTC. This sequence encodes CASSVGRHYGYTF.

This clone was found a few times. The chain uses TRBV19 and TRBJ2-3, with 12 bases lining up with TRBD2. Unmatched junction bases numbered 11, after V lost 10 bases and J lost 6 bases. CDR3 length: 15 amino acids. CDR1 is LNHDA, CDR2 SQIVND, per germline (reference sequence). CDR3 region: CATGRLAGVMDTQYF. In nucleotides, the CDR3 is TGTGCCACCGGGAGACTAGCGGGAGTTATGGATACGCAGTATTTT.

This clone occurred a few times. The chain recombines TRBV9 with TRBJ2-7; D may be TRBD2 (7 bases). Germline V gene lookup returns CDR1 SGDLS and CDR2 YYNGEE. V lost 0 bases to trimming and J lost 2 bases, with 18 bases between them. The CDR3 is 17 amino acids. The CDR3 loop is CASSVGRGLADPYEQYF. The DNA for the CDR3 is TGTGCCAGCAGCGTAGGCAGGGGTCTAGCGGACCCCTACGAGCAGTACTTC.

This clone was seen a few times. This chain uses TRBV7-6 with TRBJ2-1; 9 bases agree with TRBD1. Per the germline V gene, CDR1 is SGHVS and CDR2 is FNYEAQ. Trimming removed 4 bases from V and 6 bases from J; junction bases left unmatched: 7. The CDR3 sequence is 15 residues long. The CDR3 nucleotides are TGTGCCAGCAGCTCGTCGACAGGGGGGCGCAATGAGCAGTTCTTC. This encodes CASSSSTGGRNEQFF.

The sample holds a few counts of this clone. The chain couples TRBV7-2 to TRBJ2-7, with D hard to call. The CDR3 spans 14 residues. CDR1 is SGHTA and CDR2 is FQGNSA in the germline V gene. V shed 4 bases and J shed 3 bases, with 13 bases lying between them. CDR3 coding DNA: TGTGCCAGCAGCTCCCGATTGGGTAGCTACGAGCAGTACTTC. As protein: CASSSRLGSYEQYF. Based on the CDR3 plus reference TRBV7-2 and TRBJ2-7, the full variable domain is GAGVSQSPSNKVTEKGKDVELRCDPISGHTALYWYRQSLGQGLEFLIYFQGNSAPDKSGLPSDRFSAERTGGSVSTLTIQRTQQEDSAVYLCASSSRLGSYEQYFGPGTRLTVT.

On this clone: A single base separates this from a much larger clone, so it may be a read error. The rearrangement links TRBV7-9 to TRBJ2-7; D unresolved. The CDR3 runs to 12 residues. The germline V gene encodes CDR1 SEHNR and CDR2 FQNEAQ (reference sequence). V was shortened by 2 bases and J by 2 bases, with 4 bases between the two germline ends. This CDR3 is CASSLSTYEQYF. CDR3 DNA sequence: TGTGCCAGCAGCTTATCGACCTACGAGCAGTACTTC.

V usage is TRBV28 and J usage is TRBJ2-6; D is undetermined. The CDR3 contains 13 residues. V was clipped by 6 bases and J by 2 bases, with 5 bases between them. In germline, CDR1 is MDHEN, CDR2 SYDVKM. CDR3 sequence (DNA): TGTGCCAGCAGACAAACTGGGGCCAACGTCCTGACTTTC. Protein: CASRQTGANVLTF. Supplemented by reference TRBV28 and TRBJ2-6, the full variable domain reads DVKVTQSSRYLVKRTGEKVFLECVQDMDHENMFWYRQDPGLGLRLIYFSYDVKMKEKGDIPEGYSVSREKKERFSLILESASTNQTSMYLCASRQTGANVLTFGAGSRLTVL.

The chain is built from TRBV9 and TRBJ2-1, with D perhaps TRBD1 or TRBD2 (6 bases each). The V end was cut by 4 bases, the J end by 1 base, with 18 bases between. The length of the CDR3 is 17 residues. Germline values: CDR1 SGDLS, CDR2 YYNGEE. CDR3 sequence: CASSTVGGQRSYNEQFF. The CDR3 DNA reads TGTGCCAGCAGCACCGTGGGGGGCCAGCGTTCCTACAATGAGCAGTTCTTC.

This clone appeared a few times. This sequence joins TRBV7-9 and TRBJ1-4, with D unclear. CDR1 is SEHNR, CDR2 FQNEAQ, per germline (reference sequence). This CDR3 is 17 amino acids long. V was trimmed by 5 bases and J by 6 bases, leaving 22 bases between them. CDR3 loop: CASSSLLGRIGHEKLFF. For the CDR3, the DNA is TGTGCCAGCAGCAGCTTATTGGGGAGGATCGGGCATGAAAAACTGTTTTTT.

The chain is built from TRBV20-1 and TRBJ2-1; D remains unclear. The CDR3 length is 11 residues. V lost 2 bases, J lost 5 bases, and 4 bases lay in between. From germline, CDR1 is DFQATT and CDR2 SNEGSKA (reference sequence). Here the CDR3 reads CSARHNNEQFF. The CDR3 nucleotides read TGCAGTGCTAGACACAACAATGAGCAGTTCTTC.

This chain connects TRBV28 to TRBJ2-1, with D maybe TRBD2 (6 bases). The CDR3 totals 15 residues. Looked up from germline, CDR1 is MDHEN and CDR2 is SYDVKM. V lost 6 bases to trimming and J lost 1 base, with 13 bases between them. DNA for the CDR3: TGTGCCAGCAGACATCCCGGGGGATCCTACAATGAGCAGTTCTTC. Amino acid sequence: CASRHPGGSYNEQFF.

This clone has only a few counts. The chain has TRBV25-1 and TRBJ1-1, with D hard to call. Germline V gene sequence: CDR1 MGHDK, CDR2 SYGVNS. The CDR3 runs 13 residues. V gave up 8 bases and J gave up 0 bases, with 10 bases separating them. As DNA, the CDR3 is TGTGCCAGCGCACTGACTGTGAACACTGAAGCTTTCTTT. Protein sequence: CASALTVNTEAFF. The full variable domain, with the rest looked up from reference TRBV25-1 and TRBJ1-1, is EADIYQTPRYLVIGTGKKITLECSQTMGHDKMYWYQQDPGMELHLIHYSYGVNSTEKGDLSSESTVSRIRTEHFPLTLESARPSHTSQYLCASALTVNTEAFFGQGTRLTVV.

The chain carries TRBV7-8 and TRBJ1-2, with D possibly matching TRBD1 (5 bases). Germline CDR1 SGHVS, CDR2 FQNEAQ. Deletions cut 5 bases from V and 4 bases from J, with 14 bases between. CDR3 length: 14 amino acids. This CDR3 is CASSPGGGSYGYTF. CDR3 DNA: TGTGCCAGCAGCCCCGGGGGGGGTAGCTATGGCTACACCTTC.

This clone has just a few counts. CDR3 nucleotide sequence: TGTGCCAGCAGTCCGGGCGGGACTAAATGGGTTGCGCAGTTCTTC. Encoded protein: CASSPGGTKWVAQFF. This chain links TRBV7-9 with TRBJ2-1; 7 bases align to TRBD2. There are 15 residues in the CDR3. V was clipped by 6 bases and J by 12 bases; unmatched bases: 17. The germline V gene has CDR1 SEHNR and CDR2 FQNEAQ (reference sequence).

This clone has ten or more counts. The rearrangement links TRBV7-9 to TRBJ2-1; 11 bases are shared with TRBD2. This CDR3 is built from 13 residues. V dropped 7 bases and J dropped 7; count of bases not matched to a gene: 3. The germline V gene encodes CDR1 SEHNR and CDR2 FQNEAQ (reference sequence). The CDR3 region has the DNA TGTGCCAGCAAGGGACTAGCGGTGAATGAGCAGTTCTTC. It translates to CASKGLAVNEQFF.

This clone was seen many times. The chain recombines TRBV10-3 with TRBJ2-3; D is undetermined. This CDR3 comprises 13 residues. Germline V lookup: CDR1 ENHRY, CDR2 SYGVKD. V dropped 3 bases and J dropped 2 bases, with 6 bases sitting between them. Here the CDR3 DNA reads TGTGCCATCAGTGATTTCAACACAGATACGCAGTATTTT. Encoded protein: CAISDFNTDTQYF.

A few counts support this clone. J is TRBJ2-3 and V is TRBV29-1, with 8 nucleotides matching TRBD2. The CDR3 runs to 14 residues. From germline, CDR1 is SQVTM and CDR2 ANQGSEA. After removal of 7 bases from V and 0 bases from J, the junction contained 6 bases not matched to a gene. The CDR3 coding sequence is TGCAGCGCTGCAGAGCGGGGGAGCACAGATACGCAGTATTTT. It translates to CSAAERGSTDTQYF.

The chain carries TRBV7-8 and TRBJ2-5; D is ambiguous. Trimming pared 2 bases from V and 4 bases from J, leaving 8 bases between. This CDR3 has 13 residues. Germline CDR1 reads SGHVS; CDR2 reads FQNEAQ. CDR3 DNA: TGTGCCAGCAGCTTAATACGATCAGAGACCCAGTACTTC. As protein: CASSLIRSETQYF.

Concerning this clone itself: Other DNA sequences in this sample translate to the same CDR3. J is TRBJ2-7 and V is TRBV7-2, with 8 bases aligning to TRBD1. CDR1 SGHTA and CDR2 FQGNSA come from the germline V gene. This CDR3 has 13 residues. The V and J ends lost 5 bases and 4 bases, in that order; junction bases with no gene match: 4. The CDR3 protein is CASSPRTGYEQYF. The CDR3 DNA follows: TGTGCCAGCAGCCCGAGGACAGGGTACGAGCAGTACTTC.

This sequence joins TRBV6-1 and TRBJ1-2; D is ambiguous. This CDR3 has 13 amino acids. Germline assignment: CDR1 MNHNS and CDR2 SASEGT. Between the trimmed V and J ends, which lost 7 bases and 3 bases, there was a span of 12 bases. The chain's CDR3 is CASKDPSYYGYTF. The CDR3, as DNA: TGTGCCAGCAAGGACCCCTCTTACTATGGCTACACCTTC.

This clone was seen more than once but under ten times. Here the CDR3 DNA reads TGTGCCAGCAGCCAAGAGGTGGCAGGTGAAGCTTTCTTT. Its translation is CASSQEVAGEAFF. V gene TRBV4-2 combines with J gene TRBJ1-1; D call uncertain. CDR3 length equals 13 residues. Germline V gene sequence: CDR1 LGHNA, CDR2 YNFKEQ. The V end was cut by 0 bases, the J end by 7 bases, with 9 bases between.